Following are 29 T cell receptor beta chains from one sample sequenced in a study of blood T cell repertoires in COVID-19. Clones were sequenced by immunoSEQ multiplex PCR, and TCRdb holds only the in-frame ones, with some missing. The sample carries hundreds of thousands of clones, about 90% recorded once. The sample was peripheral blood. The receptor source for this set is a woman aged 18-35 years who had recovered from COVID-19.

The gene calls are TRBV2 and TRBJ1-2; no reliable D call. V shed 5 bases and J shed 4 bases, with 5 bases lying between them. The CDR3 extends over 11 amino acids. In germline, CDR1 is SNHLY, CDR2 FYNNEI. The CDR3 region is CASSPFYGYTF. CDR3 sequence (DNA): TGTGCCAGCAGTCCATTCTATGGCTACACCTTC.

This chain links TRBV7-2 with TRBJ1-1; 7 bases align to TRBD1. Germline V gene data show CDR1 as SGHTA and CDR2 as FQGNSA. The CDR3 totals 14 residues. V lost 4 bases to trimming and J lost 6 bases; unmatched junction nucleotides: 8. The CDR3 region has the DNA TGTGCCAGCAGCTCCAAAGGGGGCCAGTCTGAAGCTTTCTTT. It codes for CASSSKGGQSEAFF.

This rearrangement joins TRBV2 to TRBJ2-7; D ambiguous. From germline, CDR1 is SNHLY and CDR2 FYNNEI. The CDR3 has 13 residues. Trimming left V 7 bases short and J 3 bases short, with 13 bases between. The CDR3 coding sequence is TGTGCCAGCAATGTGGGCCAACTCTACGAGCAGTACGTC. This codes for CASNVGQLYEQYV.

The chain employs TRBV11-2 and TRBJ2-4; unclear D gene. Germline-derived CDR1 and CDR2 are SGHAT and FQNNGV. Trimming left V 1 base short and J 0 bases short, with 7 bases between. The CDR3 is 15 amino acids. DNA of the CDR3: TGTGCCAGCAGCTTAGTATCCAGAGCCAAAAACATTCAGTACTTC. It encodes CASSLVSRAKNIQYF.

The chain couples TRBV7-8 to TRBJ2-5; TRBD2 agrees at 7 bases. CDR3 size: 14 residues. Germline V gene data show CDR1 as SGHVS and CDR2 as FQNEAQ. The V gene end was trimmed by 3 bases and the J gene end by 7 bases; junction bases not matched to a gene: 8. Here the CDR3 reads CASSLGGGFWTQYF. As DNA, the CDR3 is TGTGCCAGCAGCTTGGGCGGGGGTTTTTGGACCCAGTACTTC.

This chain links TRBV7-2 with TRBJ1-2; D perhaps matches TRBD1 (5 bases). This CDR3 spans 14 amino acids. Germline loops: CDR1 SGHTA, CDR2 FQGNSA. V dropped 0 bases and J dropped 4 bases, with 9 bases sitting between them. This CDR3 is CASSLAPRAYGYTF. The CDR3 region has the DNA TGTGCCAGCAGCTTAGCGCCCAGGGCCTATGGCTACACCTTC.

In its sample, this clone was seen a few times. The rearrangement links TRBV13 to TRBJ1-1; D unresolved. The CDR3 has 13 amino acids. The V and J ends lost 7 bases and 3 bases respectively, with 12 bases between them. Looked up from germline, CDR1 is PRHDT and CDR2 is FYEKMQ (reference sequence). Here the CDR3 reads CASIMTWDTEAFF. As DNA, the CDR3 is TGTGCCAGCATCATGACTTGGGACACTGAAGCTTTCTTT.

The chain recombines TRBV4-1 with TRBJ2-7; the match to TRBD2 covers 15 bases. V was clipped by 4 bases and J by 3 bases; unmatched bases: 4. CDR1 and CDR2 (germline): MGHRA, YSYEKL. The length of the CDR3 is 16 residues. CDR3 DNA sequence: TGCGCCAGCAGCCCTGGACTAGCGGGAGGGCTCTACGAGCAGTACGTC. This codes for CASSPGLAGGLYEQYV.

The CDR3 reads CASSLVSSGRGYNEQFF. Written as DNA, the CDR3 is TGTGCCAGCAGCTTAGTTTCCAGCGGGAGGGGCTACAATGAGCAGTTCTTC. The chain is built from TRBV13 and TRBJ2-1; 10 bases fit TRBD2. Germline V gene data show CDR1 as PRHDT and CDR2 as FYEKMQ (reference sequence). The ends lost 1 base at V and 3 bases at J; junction bases unmatched: 6. This CDR3 region has 17 residues.

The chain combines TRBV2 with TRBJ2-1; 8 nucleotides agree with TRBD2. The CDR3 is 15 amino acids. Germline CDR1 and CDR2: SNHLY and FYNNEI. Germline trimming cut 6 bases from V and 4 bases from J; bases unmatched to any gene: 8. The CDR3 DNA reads TGTGCCAGCAGGTCACTAGCGGACTTATACAATGAGCAGTTCTTC. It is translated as CASRSLADLYNEQFF. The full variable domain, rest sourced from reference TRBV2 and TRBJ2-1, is EPEVTQTPSHQVTQMGQEVILRCVPISNHLYFYWYRQILGQKVEFLVSFYNNEISEKSEIFDDQFSVERPDGSNFTLKIRSTKLEDSAMYFCASRSLADLYNEQFFGPGTRLTVL.

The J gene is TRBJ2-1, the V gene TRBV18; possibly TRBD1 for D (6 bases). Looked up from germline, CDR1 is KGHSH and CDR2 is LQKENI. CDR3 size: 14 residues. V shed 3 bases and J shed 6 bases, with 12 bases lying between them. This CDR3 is CASSPGATPNEQFF. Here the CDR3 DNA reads TGTGCCAGCTCACCGGGGGCGACCCCCAATGAGCAGTTCTTC. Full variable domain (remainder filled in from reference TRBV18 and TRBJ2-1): NAGVMQNPRHLVRRRGQEARLRCSPMKGHSHVYWYRQLPEEGLKFMVYLQKENIIDESGMPKERFSAEFPKEGPSILRIQQVVRGDSAAYFCASSPGATPNEQFFGPGTRLTVL.

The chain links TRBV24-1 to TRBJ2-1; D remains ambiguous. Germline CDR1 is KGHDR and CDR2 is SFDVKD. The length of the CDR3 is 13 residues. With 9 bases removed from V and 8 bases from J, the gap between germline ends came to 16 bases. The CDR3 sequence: CATSEDLRDEQFF. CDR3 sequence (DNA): TGTGCCACCTCTGAAGATTTACGCGATGAGCAGTTCTTC.

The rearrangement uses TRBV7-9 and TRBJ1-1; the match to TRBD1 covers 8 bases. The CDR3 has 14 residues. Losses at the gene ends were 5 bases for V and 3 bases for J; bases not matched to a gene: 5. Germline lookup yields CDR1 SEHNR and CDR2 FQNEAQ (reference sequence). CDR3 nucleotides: TGTGCCAGCAGCGGGGGGGACAGGTACACTGAAGCTTTCTTT. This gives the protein CASSGGDRYTEAFF.

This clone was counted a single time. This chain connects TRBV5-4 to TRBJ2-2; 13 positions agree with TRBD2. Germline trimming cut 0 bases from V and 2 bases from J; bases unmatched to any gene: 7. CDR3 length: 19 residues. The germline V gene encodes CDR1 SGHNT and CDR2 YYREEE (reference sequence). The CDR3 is CASSLDGLAGAYNTGELFF. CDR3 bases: TGTGCCAGCAGCTTGGACGGACTAGCGGGAGCTTACAACACCGGGGAGCTGTTTTTT.

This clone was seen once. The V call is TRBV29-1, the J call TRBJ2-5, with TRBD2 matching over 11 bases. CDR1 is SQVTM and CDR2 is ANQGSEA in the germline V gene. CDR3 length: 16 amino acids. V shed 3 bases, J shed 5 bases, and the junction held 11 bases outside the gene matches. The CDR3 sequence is CSVDGVSGRASETQYF. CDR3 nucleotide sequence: TGCAGCGTTGACGGGGTTAGCGGGAGGGCCAGTGAGACCCAGTACTTC.

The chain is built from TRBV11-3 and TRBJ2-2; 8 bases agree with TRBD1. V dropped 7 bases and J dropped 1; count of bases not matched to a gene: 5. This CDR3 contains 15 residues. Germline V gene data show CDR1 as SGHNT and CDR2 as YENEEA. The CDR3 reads CASTKDRVNTGELFF. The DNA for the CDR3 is TGTGCCAGCACCAAGGACAGGGTGAACACCGGGGAGCTGTTTTTT.

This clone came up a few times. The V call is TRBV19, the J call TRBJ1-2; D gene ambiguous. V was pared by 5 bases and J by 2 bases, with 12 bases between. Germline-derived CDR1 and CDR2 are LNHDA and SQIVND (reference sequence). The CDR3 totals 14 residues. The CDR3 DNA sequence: TGTGCCAGTAGTCGTTACAGTACAAACTATGGCTACACCTTC. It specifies CASSRYSTNYGYTF.

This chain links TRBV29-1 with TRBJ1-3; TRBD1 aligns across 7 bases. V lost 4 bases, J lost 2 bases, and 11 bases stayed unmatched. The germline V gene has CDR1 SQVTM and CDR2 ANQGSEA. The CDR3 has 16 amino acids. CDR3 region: CSVAEGAPHPGNTIYF. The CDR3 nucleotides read TGCAGCGTTGCGGAGGGGGCCCCCCATCCTGGAAACACCATATATTTT.

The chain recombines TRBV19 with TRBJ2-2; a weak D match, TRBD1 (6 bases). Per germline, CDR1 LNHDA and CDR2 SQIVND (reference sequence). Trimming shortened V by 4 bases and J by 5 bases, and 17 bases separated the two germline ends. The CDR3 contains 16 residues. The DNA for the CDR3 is TGTGCCAGTAGTAAATCACCGGGACATAAAACCGGGGAGCTGTTTTTT. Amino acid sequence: CASSKSPGHKTGELFF.

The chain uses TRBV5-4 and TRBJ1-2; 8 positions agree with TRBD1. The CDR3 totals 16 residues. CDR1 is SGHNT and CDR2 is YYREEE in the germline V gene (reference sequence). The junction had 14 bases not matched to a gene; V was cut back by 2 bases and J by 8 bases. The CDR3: CASSFGTGVRLGGYTF. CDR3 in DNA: TGTGCCAGCAGCTTTGGGACAGGTGTCCGGCTAGGGGGCTACACCTTC.

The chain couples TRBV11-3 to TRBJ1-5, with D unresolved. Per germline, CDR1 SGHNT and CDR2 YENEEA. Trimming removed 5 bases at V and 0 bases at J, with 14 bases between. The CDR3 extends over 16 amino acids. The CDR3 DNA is TGTGCCAGCAGCCCCCGTTGGGCTTATAGCAATCAGCCCCAGCATTTT. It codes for CASSPRWAYSNQPQHF.

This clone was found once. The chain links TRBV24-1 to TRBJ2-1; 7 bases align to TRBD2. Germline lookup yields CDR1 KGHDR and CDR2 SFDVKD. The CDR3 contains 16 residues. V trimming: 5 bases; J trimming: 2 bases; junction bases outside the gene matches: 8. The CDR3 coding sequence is TGTGCCACCAGTGTTGAGCGGGGTACTGCCTACAATGAGCAGTTCTTC. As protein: CATSVERGTAYNEQFF.

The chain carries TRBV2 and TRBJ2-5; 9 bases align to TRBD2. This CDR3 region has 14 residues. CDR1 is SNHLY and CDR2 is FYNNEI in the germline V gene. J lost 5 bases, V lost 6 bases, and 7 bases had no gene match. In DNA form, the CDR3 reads TGTGCCAGCAGAGAGGGACTAGCAGCGGAGACCCAGTACTTC. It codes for CASREGLAAETQYF.

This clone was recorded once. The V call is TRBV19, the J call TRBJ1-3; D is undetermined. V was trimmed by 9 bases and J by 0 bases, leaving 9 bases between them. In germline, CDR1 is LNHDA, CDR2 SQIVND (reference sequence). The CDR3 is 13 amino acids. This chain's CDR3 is CASSVRSGNTIYF. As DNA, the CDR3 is TGTGCCAGCAGTGTCCGCTCTGGAAACACCATATATTTT. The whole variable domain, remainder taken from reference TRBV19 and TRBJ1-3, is DGGITQSPKYLFRKEGQNVTLSCEQNLNHDAMYWYRQDPGQGLRLIYYSQIVNDFQKGDIAEGYSVSREKKESFPLTVTSAQKNPTAFYLCASSVRSGNTIYFGEGSWLTVV.

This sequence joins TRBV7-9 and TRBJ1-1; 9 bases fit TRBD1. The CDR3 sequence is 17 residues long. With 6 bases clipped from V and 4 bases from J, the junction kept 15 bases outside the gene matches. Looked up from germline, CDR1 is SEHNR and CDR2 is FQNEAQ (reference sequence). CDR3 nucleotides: TGTGCCAGCAGTTCAGGGACAGGGAGGGCCCAGGGCACTGAAGCTTTCTTT. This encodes CASSSGTGRAQGTEAFF.

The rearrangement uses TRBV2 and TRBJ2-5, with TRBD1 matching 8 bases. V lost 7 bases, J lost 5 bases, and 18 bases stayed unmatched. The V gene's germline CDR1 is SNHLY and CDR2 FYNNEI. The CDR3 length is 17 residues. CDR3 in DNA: TGTGCCAGCACCGATCTTACGTTCAGGGGGCCAGTGGAGACCCAGTACTTC. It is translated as CASTDLTFRGPVETQYF. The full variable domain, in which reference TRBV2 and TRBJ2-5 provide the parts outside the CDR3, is EPEVTQTPSHQVTQMGQEVILRCVPISNHLYFYWYRQILGQKVEFLVSFYNNEISEKSEIFDDQFSVERPDGSNFTLKIRSTKLEDSAMYFCASTDLTFRGPVETQYFGPGTRLLVL.

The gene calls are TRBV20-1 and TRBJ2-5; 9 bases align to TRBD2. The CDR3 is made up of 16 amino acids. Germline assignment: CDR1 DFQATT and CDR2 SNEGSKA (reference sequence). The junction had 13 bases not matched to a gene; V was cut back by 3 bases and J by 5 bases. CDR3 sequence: CSASRGLAWGRETQYF. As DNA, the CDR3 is TGCAGTGCTAGTCGGGGACTAGCATGGGGTCGGGAGACCCAGTACTTC.

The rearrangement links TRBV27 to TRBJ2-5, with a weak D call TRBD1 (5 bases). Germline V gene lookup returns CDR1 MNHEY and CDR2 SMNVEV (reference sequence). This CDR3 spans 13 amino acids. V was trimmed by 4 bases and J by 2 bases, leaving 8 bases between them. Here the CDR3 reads CASSSQGQETQYF. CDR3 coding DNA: TGTGCCAGCAGTTCGCAGGGACAAGAGACCCAGTACTTC.

CDR3 region: CASRGDRTQETQYF. CDR3 nucleotide sequence: TGTGCCAGCAGGGGGGACAGGACCCAAGAGACCCAGTACTTC. The J gene is TRBJ2-5, the V gene TRBV2, with 8 positions matching TRBD1. The CDR3 length is 14 residues. V shed 6 bases, J shed 1 base, and the junction held 4 bases outside the gene matches. Per germline, CDR1 SNHLY and CDR2 FYNNEI.